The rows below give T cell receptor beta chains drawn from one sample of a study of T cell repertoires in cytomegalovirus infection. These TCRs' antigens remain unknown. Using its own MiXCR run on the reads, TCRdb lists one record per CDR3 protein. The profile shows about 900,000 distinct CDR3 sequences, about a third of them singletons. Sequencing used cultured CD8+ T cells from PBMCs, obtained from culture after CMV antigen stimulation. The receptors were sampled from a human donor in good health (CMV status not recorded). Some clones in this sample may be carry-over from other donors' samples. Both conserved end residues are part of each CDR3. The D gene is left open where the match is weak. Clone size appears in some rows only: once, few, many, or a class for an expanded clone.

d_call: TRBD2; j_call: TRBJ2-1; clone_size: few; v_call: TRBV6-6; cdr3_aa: CASSYESGSSYNEQFF; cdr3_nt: TGTGCCAGCAGTTACGAGAGCGGGAGCTCCTACAATGAGCAGTTCTTC
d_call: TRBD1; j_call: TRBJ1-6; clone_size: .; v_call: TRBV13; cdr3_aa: CASSLSQGQRGTSPLHF; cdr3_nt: TGTGCCAGCAGCCTCTCCCAGGGACAGCGGGGGACTTCACCCCTCCACTTT
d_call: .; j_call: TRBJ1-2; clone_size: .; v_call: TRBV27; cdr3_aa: CASSLSPGVGYTF; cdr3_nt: TGTGCCAGCAGTTTATCGCCGGGGGTCGGCTACACCTTC
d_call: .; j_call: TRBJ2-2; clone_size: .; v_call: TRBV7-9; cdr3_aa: CAQKEDTGELFF; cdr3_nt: TGTGCCCAGAAGGAGGACACCGGGGAGCTGTTTTTT
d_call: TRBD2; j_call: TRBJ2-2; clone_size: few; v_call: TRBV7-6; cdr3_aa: CASSSTLAGPLTGELFF; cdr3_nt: TGTGCCAGCAGCTCCACTTTAGCGGGCCCCCTCACCGGGGAGCTGTTTTTT
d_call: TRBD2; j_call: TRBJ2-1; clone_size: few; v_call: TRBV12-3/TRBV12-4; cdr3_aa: CASSEGLAMDEQFF; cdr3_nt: TGTGCCAGCAGTGAGGGACTAGCGATGGATGAGCAGTTCTTC
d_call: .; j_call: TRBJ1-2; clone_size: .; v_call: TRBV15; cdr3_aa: CATSRDLQRGSYGYTF; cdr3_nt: TGTGCCACCAGCAGAGATCTCCAGCGAGGGAGCTATGGCTACACCTTC
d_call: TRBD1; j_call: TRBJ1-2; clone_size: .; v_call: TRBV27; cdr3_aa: CASSPPNRGPGYTF; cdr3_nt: TGTGCCAGCAGTCCACCCAACAGGGGGCCCGGCTACACCTTC
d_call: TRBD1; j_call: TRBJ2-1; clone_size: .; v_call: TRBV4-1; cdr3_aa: CASSQEARGNEQFF; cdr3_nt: TGCGCCAGCAGCCAAGAGGCCAGGGGGAATGAGCAGTTCTTC
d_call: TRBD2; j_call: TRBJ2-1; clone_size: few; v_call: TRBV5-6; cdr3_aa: CASRKGLAGGPGYNEQFF; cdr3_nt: TGTGCCAGCAGAAAAGGACTAGCGGGGGGGCCGGGGTACAATGAGCAGTTCTTC
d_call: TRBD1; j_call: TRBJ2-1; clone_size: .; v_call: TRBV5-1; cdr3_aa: CASSLFRTGGNEQFF; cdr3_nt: TGCGCCAGCAGCTTGTTTCGGACAGGGGGAAATGAGCAGTTCTTC
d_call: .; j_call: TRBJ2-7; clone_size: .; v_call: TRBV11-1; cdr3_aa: CASSPRDTVRYEQYF; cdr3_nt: TGTGCCAGCAGCCCACGGGACACCGTCCGCTACGAGCAGTACTTC
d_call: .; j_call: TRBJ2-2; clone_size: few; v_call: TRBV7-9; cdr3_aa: CASSSDGWLVGSGELFF; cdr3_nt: TGTGCCAGCTCTTCAGACGGCTGGTTGGTTGGTAGTGGGGAGCTGTTTTTT
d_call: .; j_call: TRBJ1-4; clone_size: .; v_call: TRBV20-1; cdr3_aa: CSAISRGWGEKLFF; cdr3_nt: TGCAGTGCTATTTCGAGGGGTTGGGGTGAAAAACTGTTTTTT
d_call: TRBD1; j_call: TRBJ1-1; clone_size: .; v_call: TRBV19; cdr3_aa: CASSNGQGMGGTEAFF; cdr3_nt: TGTGCCAGTAGTAACGGACAGGGGATGGGCGGGACTGAAGCTTTCTTT
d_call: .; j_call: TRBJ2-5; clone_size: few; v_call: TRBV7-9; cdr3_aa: CASSLAPRGTQETQYF; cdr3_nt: TGTGCCAGCAGCCTAGCCCCACGGGGGACCCAAGAGACCCAGTACTTC
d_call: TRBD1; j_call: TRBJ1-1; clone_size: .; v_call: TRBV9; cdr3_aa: CASSGGTGGWNTEAFF; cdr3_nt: TGTGCCAGCAGCGGGGGGACAGGGGGCTGGAACACTGAAGCTTTCTTT
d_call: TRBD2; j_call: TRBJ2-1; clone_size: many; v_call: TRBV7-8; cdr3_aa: CASSHTSGGGDEQFF; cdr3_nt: TGTGCCAGCAGCCATACTAGCGGGGGAGGAGATGAGCAGTTCTTC
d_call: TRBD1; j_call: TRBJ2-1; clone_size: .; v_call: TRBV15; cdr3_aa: CATSRSRQGTLYNEQFF; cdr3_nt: TGTGCCACCAGCAGAAGTAGACAGGGGACCCTCTACAATGAGCAGTTCTTC
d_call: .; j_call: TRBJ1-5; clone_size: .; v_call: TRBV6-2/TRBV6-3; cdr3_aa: CASSYGAPGSNQPQHF; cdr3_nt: TGTGCCAGCAGTTATGGGGCCCCCGGCAGCAATCAGCCCCAGCATTTT
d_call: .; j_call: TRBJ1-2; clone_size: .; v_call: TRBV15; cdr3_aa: CATSRGGPGNYGYTF; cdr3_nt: TGTGCCACCAGCAGAGGGGGGCCAGGAAACTATGGCTACACCTTC
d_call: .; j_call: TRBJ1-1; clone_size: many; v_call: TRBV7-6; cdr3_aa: CASSLASPGGNTEAFF; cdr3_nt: TGTGCCAGCAGCTTAGCGTCGCCAGGAGGGAACACTGAAGCTTTCTTT
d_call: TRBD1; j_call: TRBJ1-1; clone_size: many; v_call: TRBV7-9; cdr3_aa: CASSLGDSEAFF; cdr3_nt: TGTGCCAGCAGCTTAGGGGACAGTGAAGCTTTCTTT
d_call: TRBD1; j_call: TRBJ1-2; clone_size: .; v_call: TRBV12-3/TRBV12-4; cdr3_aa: CASRNPELGTGYGYTF; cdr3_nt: TGTGCCAGCAGAAACCCTGAGCTCGGGACAGGATATGGCTACACCTTC
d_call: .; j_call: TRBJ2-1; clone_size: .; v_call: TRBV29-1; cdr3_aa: CSVDGIRGSEQFF; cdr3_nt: TGCAGCGTTGACGGCATACGGGGTTCGGAACAGTTCTTC
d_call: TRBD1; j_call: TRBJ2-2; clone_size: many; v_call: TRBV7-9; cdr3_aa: CASSSRDSNTGELFF; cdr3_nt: TGTGCCAGCAGCTCCCGGGACAGTAACACCGGGGAGCTGTTTTTT
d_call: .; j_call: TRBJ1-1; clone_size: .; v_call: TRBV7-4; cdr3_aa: CASSPTGRGMNTEAFF; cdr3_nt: TGTGCCAGCAGCCCTACCGGGCGAGGCATGAACACTGAAGCTTTCTTT
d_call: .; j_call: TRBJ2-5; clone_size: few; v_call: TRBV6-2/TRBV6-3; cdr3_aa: CASSYSSDSLFETQYF; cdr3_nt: TGTGCCAGCAGTTACTCGTCGGACAGTCTATTCGAGACCCAGTACTTC
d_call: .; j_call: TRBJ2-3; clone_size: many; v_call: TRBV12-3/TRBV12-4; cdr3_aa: CASSLATSTDTQYF; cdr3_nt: TGTGCCAGCAGTTTAGCTACTAGCACAGATACGCAGTATTTT
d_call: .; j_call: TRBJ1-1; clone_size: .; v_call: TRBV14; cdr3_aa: CASSQNQNTEAFF; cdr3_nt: TGTGCCAGCAGCCAAAACCAAAACACTGAAGCTTTCTTT
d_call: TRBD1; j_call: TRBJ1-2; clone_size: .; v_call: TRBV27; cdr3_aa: CASRRGQNYGYTF; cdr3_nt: TGTGCCAGCAGGCGGGGACAGAACTATGGCTACACCTTC
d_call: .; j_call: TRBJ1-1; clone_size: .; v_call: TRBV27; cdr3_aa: CASSPRTVSDTEAFF; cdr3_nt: TGTGCCAGCAGTCCTAGGACAGTAAGCGACACTGAAGCTTTCTTT
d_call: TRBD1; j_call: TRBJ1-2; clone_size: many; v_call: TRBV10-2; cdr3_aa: CASSWDRRSPVFGYTF; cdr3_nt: TGCGCCAGCAGTTGGGACAGGCGATCGCCCGTCTTTGGCTACACCTTC
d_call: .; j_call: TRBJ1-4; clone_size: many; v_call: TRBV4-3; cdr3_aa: CASSQDWGVLGAGDEKLFF; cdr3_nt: TGCGCCAGCAGCCAAGATTGGGGGGTATTGGGGGCGGGGGATGAAAAACTGTTTTTT